The clone carrying this T cell receptor (beta chain) has just one count. This entry belongs to a study of blood T cell repertoires in COVID-19. Generated by immunoSEQ multiplex PCR, the TCRdb table keeps only in-frame clones and is missing some. The sample holds about 230,000 clones; about nine tenths are singletons and the top ten take roughly 4%. What was sequenced was PBMCs or T cells enriched from blood (not recorded which). The receptor's source is a woman aged 30 to 39 with acute COVID-19.

The CDR3 nucleotides read TGCGCCAGCAGTGACGCGGGGGGGCCTGAGACCCAGTACTTC. Translation gives CASSDAGGPETQYF. The rearrangement uses TRBV5-1 and TRBJ2-5, with 9 nucleotides matching TRBD2. Losses at the gene ends were 5 bases for V and 5 bases for J; bases not matched to a gene: 7. The CDR3 runs to 14 residues. CDR1 SGHRS and CDR2 YFSETQ come from the germline V gene.